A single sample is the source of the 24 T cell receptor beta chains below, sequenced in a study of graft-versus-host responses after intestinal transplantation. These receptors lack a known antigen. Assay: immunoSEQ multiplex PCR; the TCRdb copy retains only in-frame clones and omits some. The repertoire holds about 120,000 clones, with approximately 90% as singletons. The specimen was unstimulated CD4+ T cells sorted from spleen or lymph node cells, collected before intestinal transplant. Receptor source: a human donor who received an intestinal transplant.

Here the CDR3 DNA reads TGCGCCAGCAGCCAAGTCTCCCACAACCAAGAGACCCAGTACTTC. Translating gives CASSQVSHNQETQYF. The chain joins TRBV4-1 to TRBJ2-5, with no clear D. CDR1 MGHRA and CDR2 YSYEKL come from the germline V gene. The CDR3 spans 15 residues. With 1 base removed from V and 0 bases from J, the gap between germline ends came to 9 bases.

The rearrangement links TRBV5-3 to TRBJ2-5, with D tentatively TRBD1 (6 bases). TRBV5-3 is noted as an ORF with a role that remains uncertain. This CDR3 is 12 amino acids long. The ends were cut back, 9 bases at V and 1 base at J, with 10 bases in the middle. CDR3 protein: CAKTDSQETQYF. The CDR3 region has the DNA TGTGCCAAAACGGACAGCCAAGAGACCCAGTACTTC.

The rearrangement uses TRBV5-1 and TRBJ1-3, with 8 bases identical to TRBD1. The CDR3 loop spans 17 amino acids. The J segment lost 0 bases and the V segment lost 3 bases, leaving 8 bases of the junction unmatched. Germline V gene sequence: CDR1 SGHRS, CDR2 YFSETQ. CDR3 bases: TGCGCCAGCAGCTCCGGACAGGGTCACCTCTCTGGAAACACCATATATTTT. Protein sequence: CASSSGQGHLSGNTIYF.

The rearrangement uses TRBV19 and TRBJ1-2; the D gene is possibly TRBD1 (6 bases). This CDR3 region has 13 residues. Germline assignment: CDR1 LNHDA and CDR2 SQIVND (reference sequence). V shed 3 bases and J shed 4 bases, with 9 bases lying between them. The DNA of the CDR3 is TGTGCCAGTAGTATGGGGGCTTCCTATGGCTACACCTTC. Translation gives CASSMGASYGYTF. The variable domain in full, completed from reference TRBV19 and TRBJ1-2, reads DGGITQSPKYLFRKEGQNVTLSCEQNLNHDAMYWYRQDPGQGLRLIYYSQIVNDFQKGDIAEGYSVSREKKESFPLTVTSAQKNPTAFYLCASSMGASYGYTFGSGTRLTVV.

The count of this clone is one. The CDR3 DNA reads as TGTGCCAGCAGCTTAGTAGGGGGACAGGGGAGGACAGATACGCAGTATTTT. Translating gives CASSLVGGQGRTDTQYF. The chain couples TRBV7-8 to TRBJ2-3, with TRBD1 matching over 10 bases. The V and J ends lost 1 base and 3 bases, in that order; junction bases with no gene match: 7. There are 17 residues in the CDR3. Germline V lookup: CDR1 SGHVS, CDR2 FQNEAQ.

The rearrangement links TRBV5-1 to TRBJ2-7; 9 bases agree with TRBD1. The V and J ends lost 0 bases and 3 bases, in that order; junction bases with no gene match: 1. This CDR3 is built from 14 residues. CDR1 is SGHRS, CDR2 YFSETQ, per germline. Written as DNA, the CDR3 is TGCGCCAGCAGCTTGGGGGACAGGGTCTACGAGCAGTACTTC. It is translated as CASSLGDRVYEQYF.

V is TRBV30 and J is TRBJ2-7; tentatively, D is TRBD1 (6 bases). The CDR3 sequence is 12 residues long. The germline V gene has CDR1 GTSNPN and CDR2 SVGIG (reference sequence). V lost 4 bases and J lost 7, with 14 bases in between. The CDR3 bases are TGTGCCTGGAATAGGGGGATAGGGGAGCAGTACTTC. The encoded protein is CAWNRGIGEQYF.

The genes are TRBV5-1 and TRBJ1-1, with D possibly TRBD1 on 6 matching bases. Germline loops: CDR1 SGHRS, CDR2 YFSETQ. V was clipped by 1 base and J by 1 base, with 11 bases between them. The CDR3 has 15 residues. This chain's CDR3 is CASSLIGTPNTEAFF. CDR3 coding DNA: TGCGCCAGCAGCTTGATCGGGACACCGAACACTGAAGCTTTCTTT.

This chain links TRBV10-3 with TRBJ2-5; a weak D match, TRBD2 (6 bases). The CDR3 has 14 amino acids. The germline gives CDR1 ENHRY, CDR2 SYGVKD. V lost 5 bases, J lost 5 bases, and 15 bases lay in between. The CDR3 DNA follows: TGTGCCATCAGTACTAGCCCCTTAGGGGAGACCCAGTACTTC. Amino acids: CAISTSPLGETQYF.

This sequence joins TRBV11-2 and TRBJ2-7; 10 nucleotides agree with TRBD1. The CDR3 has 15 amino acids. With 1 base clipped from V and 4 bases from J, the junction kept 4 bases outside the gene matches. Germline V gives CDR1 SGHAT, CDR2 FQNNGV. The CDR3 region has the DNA TGTGCCAGCAGCTTAGGGGACAGGGGTTTTTACGAGCAGTACTTC. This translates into CASSLGDRGFYEQYF. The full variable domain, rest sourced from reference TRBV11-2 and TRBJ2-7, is EAGVAQSPRYKIIEKRQSVAFWCNPISGHATLYWYQQILGQGPKLLIQFQNNGVVDDSQLPKDRFSAERLKGVDSTLKIQPAKLEDSAVYLCASSLGDRGFYEQYFGPGTRLTVT.

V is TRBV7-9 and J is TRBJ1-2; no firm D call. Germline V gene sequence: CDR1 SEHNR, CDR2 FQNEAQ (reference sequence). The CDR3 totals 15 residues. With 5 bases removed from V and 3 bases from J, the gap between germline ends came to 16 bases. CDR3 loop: CASSHLGGRDYGYTF. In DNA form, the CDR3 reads TGTGCCAGCAGCCATTTAGGTGGGAGGGACTATGGCTACACCTTC.

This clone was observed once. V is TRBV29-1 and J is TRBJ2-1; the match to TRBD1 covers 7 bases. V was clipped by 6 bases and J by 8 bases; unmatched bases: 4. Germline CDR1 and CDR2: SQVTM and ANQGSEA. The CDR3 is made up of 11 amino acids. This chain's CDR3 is CSVNRGHEQFF. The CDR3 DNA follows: TGCAGCGTCAACAGGGGACATGAGCAGTTCTTC.

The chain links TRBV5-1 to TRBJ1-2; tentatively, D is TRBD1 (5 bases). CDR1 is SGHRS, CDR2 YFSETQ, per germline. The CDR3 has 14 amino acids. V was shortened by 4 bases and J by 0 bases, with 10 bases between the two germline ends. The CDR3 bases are TGCGCCAGCAGCGCGGACACTACTAACTATGGCTACACCTTC. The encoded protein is CASSADTTNYGYTF.

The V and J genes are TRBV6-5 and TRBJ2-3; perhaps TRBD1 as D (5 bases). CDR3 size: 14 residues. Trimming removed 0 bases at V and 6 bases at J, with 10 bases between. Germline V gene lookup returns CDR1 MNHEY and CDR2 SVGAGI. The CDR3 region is CASSYSGAGDTQYF. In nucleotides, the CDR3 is TGTGCCAGCAGTTACTCTGGGGCCGGGGATACGCAGTATTTT.

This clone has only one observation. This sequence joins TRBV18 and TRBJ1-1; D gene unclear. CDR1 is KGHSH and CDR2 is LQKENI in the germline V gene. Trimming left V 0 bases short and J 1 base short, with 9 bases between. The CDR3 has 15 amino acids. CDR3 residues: CASSPPGSQNTEAFF. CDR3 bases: TGTGCCAGCTCACCACCGGGTAGCCAGAACACTGAAGCTTTCTTT.

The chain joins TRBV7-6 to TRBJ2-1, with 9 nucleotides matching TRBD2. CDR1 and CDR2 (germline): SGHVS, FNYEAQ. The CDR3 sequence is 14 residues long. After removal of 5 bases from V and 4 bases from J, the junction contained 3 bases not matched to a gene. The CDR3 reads CASSRLAGYNEQFF. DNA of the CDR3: TGTGCCAGCAGCCGCCTAGCGGGGTACAATGAGCAGTTCTTC.

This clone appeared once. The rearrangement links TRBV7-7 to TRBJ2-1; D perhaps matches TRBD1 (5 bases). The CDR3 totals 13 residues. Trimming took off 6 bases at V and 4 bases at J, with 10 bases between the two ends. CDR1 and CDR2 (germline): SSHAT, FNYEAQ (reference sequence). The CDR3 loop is CASSSDSYNEQFF. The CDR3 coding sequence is TGTGCCAGCAGTTCCGACAGTTACAATGAGCAGTTCTTC.

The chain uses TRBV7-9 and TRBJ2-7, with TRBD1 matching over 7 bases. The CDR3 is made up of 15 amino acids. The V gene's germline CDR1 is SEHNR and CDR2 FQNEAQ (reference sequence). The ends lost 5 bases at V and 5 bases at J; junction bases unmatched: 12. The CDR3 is CASSNRQGFRDEQYF. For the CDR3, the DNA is TGTGCCAGCAGCAACAGACAGGGTTTCAGGGACGAGCAGTACTTC.

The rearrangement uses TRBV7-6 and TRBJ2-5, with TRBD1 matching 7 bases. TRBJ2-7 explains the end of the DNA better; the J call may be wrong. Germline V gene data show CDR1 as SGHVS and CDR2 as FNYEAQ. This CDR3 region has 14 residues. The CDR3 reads CASSRQTGSYEQYF. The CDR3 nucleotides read TGTGCCAGCAGCAGACAGACAGGGAGTTACGAGCAGTACTTC.

The CDR3 coding sequence is TGTGCCAGCAGCTTTTCACGGGGGCGCGGGGGCACTGAAGCTTTCTTT. Amino acid sequence: CASSFSRGRGGTEAFF. The genes are TRBV7-2 and TRBJ1-1; possible D gene TRBD1, 6 bases. From germline, CDR1 is SGHTA and CDR2 FQGNSA. V shed 3 bases and J shed 4 bases, with 18 bases lying between them. This CDR3 region has 16 residues.

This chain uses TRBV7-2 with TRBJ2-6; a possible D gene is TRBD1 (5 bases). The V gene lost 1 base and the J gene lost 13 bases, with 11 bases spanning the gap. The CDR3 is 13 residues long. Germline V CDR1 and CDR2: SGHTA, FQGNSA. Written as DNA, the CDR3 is TGTGCCAGCAGCTTAGTAATAGCAGGGGTCCTGACTTTC. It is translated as CASSLVIAGVLTF.

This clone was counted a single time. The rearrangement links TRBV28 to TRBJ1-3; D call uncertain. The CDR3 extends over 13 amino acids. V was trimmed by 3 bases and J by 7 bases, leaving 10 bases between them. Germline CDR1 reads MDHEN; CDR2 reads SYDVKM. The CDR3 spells CASSFLIANTIYF. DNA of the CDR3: TGTGCCAGCAGTTTTTTGATCGCGAACACCATATATTTT.

The CDR3 reads CASSLVGTGMNTEAFF. CDR3 in DNA: TGTGCCAGCAGCTTAGTGGGGACAGGGATGAACACTGAAGCTTTCTTT. This chain uses TRBV7-2 with TRBJ1-1, with 9 bases fitting TRBD1. In germline, CDR1 is SGHTA, CDR2 FQGNSA. CDR3 length: 16 residues. Trimming took 1 base from V and 0 from J; bases not matched to a gene: 3.

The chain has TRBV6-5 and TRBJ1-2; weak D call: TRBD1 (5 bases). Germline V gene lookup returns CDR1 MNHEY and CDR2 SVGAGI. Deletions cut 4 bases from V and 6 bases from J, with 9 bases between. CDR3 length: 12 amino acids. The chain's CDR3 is CASSFGGDGYTF. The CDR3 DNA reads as TGTGCCAGCAGTTTTGGAGGGGATGGCTACACCTTC.